This T cell receptor (beta chain) stems from a study of blood T cell repertoires in COVID-19. Study summary: PBMCs, B-cell-depleted T cells, or T cells provided the cDNA or gDNA that made up the material.

In terms of age and location, participants ranged from roughly 18 to 89 years and lived in approximately 24 US areas. Two consecutive negative NP/OP PCR tests, clearance, or resolved symptoms defined Cohort 3 recovery. The V end was cut by 1 base, the J end by 6 bases, with 13 bases between. The germline V gene has CDR1 SGHNT and CDR2 YYREEE (reference sequence). The CDR3 is 14 residues long. Original processing notes: Amplification of reference gene primers provided the estimated nucleated cell counts. Repertoires were generated with immunoSEQ multiplex PCR, while TCRdb's copy carries only in-frame clones and drops some. The D gene and trimming were derived from the DNA, and the V and J assignments and clone size from that table. The sample yields some 190,000 clones, about four fifths seen once.

V is TRBV5-4 and J is TRBJ1-2; no firm D call. The clonotype was recovered from a woman aged 30 to 39 who had recovered from COVID-19. The sequencing sample was made of PBMCs or T cells enriched from blood (not recorded which). CDR3 DNA: TGTGCCAGCAGCTTGTATACGGGAAAGGATGGCTACACCTTC. Translation gives CASSLYTGKDGYTF.